The clone carrying this T cell receptor (beta chain) appeared once. With 60 Vbeta and 13 Jbeta primers, the PCR was carried out. The method was immunoSEQ multiplex PCR; TCRdb's version includes in-frame clones alone and lacks a portion of them. Among some 150,000 clones listed, around 79% were seen once. This sample stems from a study of cytomegalovirus exposure and HLA in healthy donors. After removal of 4 bases from V and 5 bases from J, the junction contained 9 bases not matched to a gene. This CDR3 region has 15 residues. Per the germline V gene, CDR1 is SEHNR and CDR2 is FQNEAQ (reference sequence).

The gene calls are TRBV7-9 and TRBJ2-7; 9 bases match TRBD1. The sequenced material came from PBMCs. The source of this sequence is a male donor in good health and CMV-seronegative. CDR3 residues: CASSSTGTGFDEQYF. In DNA, the CDR3 is TGTGCCAGCAGCTCAACCGGGACAGGGTTCGACGAGCAGTACTTC.